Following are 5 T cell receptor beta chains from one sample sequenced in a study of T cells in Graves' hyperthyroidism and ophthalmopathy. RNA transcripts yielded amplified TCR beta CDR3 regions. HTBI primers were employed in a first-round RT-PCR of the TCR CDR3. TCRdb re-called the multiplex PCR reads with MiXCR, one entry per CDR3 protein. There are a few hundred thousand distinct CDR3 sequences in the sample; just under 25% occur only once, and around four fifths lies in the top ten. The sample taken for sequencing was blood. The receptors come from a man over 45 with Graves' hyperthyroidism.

Written as DNA, the CDR3 is TGTGCCAGCGAGTTTCTAGCGGGAGGTAACACCGGGGAGCTGTTTTTT. This encodes CASEFLAGGNTGELFF. The rearrangement links TRBV6-1 to TRBJ2-2; 11 bases match TRBD2. V lost 8 bases to trimming and J lost 2 bases; unmatched junction nucleotides: 7. The CDR3 is 16 amino acids. Germline CDR1 is MNHNS and CDR2 is SASEGT.

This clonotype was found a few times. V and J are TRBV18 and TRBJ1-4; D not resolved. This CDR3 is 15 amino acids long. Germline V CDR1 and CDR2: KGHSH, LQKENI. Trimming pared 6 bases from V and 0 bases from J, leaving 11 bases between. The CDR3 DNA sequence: TGTGCCAGCTCTAGCCTCGGAGCAACTAATGAAAAACTGTTTTTT. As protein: CASSSLGATNEKLFF. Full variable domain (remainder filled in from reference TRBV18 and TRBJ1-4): NAGVMQNPRHLVRRRGQEARLRCSPMKGHSHVYWYRQLPEEGLKFMVYLQKENIIDESGMPKERFSAEFPKEGPSILRIQQVVRGDSAAYFCASSSLGATNEKLFFGSGTQLSVL.

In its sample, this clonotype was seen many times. DNA for the CDR3: TGTGCCAGCAGCCACGACAGGGGAGAAGAGACCCAGTACTTC. Protein sequence: CASSHDRGEETQYF. The chain employs TRBV11-1 and TRBJ2-5, with 8 bases lining up with TRBD1. CDR1 is SGHAT and CDR2 is FQDESV in the germline V gene (reference sequence). This CDR3 comprises 14 residues. Germline trimming cut 5 bases from V and 3 bases from J; bases unmatched to any gene: 5.

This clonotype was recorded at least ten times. Here the CDR3 reads CASSQGRFWAFF. The CDR3 DNA reads as TGTGCCAGCAGTCAGGGCCGGTTCTGGGCTTTCTTT. The chain couples TRBV28 to TRBJ1-1; tentative D call: TRBD1 (5 bases). The CDR3 consists of 12 residues. CDR1 is MDHEN, CDR2 SYDVKM, per germline. Trimming pared 5 bases from V and 11 bases from J, leaving 15 bases between.

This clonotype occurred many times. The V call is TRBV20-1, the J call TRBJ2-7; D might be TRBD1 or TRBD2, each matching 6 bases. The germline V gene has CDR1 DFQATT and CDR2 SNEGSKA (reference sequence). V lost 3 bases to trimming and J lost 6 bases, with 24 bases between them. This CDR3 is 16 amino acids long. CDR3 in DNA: TGCAGTGCTAGGTCGTCGGGGGCTGGTGGGAGGAGCGAGCAGTACTTC. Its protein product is CSARSSGAGGRSEQYF.